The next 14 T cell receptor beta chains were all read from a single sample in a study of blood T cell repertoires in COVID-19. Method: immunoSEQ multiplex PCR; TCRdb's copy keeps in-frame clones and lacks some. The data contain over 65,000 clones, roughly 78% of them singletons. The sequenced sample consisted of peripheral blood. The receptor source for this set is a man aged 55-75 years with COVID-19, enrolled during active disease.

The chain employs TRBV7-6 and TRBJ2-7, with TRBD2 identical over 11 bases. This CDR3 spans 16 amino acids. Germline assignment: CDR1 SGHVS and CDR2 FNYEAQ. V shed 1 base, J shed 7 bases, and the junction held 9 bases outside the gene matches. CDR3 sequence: CASSLVLAGGPGEQYF. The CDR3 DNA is TGTGCCAGCAGCTTAGTGTTAGCGGGAGGGCCGGGGGAGCAGTACTTC. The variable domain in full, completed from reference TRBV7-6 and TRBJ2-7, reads GAGVSQSPRYKVTKRGQDVALRCDPISGHVSLYWYRQALGQGPEFLTYFNYEAQQDKSGLPNDRFSAERPEGSISTLTIQRTEQRDSAMYRCASSLVLAGGPGEQYFGPGTRLTVT.

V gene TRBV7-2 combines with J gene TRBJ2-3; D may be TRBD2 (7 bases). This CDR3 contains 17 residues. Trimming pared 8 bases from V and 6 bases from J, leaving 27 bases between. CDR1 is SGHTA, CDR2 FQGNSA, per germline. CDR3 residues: CASHWAGGGSPADTQYF. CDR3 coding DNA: TGTGCCAGCCACTGGGCTGGCGGGGGCTCACCGGCGGATACGCAGTATTTT.

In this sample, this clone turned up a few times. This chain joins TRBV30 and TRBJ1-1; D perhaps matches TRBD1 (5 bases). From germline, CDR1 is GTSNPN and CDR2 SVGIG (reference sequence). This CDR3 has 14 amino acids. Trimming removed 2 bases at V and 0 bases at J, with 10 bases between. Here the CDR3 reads CAWSRGLLNTEAFF. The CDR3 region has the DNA TGTGCCTGGAGTAGGGGCCTTTTGAACACTGAAGCTTTCTTT.

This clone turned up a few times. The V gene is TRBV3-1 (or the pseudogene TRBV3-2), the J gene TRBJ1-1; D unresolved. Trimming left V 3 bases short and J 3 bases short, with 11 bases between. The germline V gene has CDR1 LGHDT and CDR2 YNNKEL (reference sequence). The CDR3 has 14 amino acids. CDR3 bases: TGTGCCAGCAGCCAGCCTGGGCACCACACTGAAGCTTTCTTT. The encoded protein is CASSQPGHHTEAFF.

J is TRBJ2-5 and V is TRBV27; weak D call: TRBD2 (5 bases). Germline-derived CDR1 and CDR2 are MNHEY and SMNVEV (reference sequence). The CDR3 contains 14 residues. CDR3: CTSSGTIHQETQYF. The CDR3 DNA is TGTACCTCCAGCGGAACGATCCACCAAGAGACCCAGTACTTC.

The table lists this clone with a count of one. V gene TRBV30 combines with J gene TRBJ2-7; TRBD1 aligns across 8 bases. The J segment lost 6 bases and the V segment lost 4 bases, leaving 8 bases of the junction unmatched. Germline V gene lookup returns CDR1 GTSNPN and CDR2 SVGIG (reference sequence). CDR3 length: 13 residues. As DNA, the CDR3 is TGTGCCTGGACCAAGGACAGGGTGGGCGAGCAGTACTTC. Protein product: CAWTKDRVGEQYF. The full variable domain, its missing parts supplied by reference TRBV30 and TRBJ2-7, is SQTIHQWPATLVQPVGSPLSLECTVEGTSNPNLYWYRQAAGRGLQLLFYSVGIGQISSEVPQNLSASRPQDRQFILSSKKLLLSDSGFYLCAWTKDRVGEQYFGPGTRLTVT.

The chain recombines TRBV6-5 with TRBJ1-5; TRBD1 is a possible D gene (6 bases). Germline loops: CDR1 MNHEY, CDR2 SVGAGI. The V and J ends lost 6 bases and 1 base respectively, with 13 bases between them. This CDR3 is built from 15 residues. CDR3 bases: TGTGCCAGCAGGACGACAGGCATAAGCAATCAGCCCCAGCATTTT. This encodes CASRTTGISNQPQHF.

The CDR3 loop reads CASHPGTGGYEQYF. CDR3 sequence (DNA): TGCGCCAGCCATCCCGGGACAGGGGGCTACGAGCAGTACTTC. The rearrangement links TRBV5-1 to TRBJ2-7, with TRBD1 matching 11 bases. V lost 7 bases, J lost 3 bases, and 6 bases stayed unmatched. This CDR3 comprises 14 residues. Germline V lookup: CDR1 SGHRS, CDR2 YFSETQ.

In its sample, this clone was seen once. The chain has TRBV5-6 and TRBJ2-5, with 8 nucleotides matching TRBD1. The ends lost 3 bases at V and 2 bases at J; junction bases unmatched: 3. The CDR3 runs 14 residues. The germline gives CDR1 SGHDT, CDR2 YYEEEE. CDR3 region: CASSSGQVQETQYF. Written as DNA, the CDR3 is TGTGCCAGCAGCTCGGGACAGGTTCAAGAGACCCAGTACTTC.

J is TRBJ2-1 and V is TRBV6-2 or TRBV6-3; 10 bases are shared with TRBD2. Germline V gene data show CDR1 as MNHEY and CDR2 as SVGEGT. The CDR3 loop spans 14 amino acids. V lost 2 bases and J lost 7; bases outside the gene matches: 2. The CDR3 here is CASSYHSGRNEQFF. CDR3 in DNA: TGTGCCAGCAGTTACCATAGCGGGAGGAATGAGCAGTTCTTC.

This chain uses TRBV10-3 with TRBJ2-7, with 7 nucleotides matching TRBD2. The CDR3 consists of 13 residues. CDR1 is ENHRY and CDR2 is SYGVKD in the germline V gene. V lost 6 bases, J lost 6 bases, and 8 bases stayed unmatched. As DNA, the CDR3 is TGTGCCATCAGGGAACGGGGGGACGGCGAGCAGTACTTC. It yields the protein CAIRERGDGEQYF.

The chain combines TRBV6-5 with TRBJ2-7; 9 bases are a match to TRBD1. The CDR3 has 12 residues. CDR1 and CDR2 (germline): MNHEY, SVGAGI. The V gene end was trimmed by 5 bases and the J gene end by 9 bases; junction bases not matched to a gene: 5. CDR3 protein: CASSPGQGGQYF. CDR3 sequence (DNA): TGTGCCAGCAGTCCGGGACAGGGAGGGCAGTACTTC.

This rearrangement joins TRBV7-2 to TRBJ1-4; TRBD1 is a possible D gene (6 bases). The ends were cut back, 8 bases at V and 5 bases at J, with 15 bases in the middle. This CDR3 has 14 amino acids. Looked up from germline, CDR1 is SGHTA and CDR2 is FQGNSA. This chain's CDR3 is CASARGSLNEKLFF. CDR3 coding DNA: TGTGCCAGCGCCAGGGGAAGCTTAAATGAAAAACTGTTTTTT.

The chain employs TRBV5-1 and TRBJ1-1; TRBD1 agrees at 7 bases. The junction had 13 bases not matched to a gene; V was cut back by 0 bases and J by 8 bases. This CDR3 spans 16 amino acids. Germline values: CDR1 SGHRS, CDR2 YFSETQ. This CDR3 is CASSLAPTLGQTEAFF. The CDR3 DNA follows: TGCGCCAGCAGCTTGGCCCCAACGTTGGGACAGACCGAAGCTTTCTTT.